This entry lists 5 T cell receptor beta chains sequenced from one sample in a study of shared clonotypes between healthy human individuals. TCRdb's table, derived via immunoSEQ multiplex PCR, lists solely in-frame clones and lacks some. The sample carries around 2.5 million clones, roughly 93% recorded once. Sample: naive CD4+ T cells from PBMCs. Stated subset: CD45RA+ positively selected. The receptors stem from a man aged 18 to 35 in good health. Some clones in this sample may be carry-over from other donors' samples.

J is TRBJ2-2 and V is TRBV4-2, with TRBD2 as a possible D gene (6 bases). The ends were cut back, 0 bases at V and 1 base at J, with 12 bases in the middle. The CDR3 has 17 amino acids. Germline CDR1 reads LGHNA; CDR2 reads YNFKEQ. CDR3 DNA: TGTGCCAGCAGCCAAGACTTAAGCGGGTGGAACACCGGGGAGCTGTTTTTT. Translating gives CASSQDLSGWNTGELFF.

The V gene is TRBV27, the J gene TRBJ2-1; 8 bases match TRBD2. This CDR3 is built from 16 residues. Trimming cost V 7 bases and J 2 bases; bases outside gene matches: 10. Germline CDR1 reads MNHEY; CDR2 reads SMNVEV (reference sequence). The CDR3 here is CASTAILAGTYNEQFF. CDR3 coding DNA: TGTGCCAGCACCGCTATATTAGCGGGGACCTACAATGAGCAGTTCTTC.

This clone was found once. The chain couples TRBV18 to TRBJ1-1; the D gene is possibly TRBD1 (6 bases). V was clipped by 1 base and J by 4 bases, with 19 bases between them. The germline CDR1 and CDR2 sequences are KGHSH and LQKENI. The CDR3 sequence is 17 residues long. CDR3 sequence reads: CASSPQGIQGWSTEAFF. The CDR3, as DNA: TGTGCCAGCTCACCACAGGGCATACAGGGTTGGAGCACTGAAGCTTTCTTT.

Only one count was recorded for this clone. The CDR3 coding sequence is TGCAGCGTGTGGCACGCCGGGGAGCTGTTTTTT. Translating it yields CSVWHAGELFF. The V gene is TRBV29-1, the J gene TRBJ2-2; D is ambiguous. V gave up 6 bases and J gave up 6 bases, with 8 bases separating them. Germline CDR1 reads SQVTM; CDR2 reads ANQGSEA. The CDR3 totals 11 residues.

This chain joins TRBV6-6 and TRBJ2-1; 10 nucleotides match TRBD1. Germline V CDR1 and CDR2: MNHNY, SVGAGI (reference sequence). This CDR3 has 16 amino acids. The trim removed 6 bases at V and 2 bases at J, leaving 7 bases unmatched. CDR3 nucleotide sequence: TGTGCCAGCAGACCCGCCGACAGGGGGCCCTACAATGAGCAGTTCTTC. Translating gives CASRPADRGPYNEQFF.